The 32 T cell receptor beta chains in this list originate from one sample, sequenced in a study of blood T cell repertoires in COVID-19. Assay used: immunoSEQ multiplex PCR; TCRdb lists only in-frame clones, some missing. The table records some 120,000 clones, more than 70% of them present only once. Sample: peripheral blood. The receptors here all came from an older man with active or convalescent COVID-19.

This clone was counted once. The same CDR3 can be traced to other DNA sequences in this sample. The chain employs TRBV18 and TRBJ2-1; tentative D call: TRBD1 (5 bases). The CDR3 is 14 amino acids. V was clipped by 6 bases and J by 4 bases, with 13 bases between them. CDR1 is KGHSH and CDR2 is LQKENI in the germline V gene. CDR3 nucleotides: TGTGCCAGCTCCCTATCGACAGAATACAATGAGCAGTTCTTC. Its translation: CASSLSTEYNEQFF.

This clone has a handful of counts. The chain carries TRBV29-1 and TRBJ1-1; a weak D match, TRBD1 (6 bases). The germline V and J ends were trimmed by 3 bases and 5 bases, with 13 bases remaining between them. This CDR3 region has 13 residues. CDR1 is SQVTM, CDR2 ANQGSEA, per germline. Written as DNA, the CDR3 is TGCAGCGTTGATAATATAGGGGGAACTGAAGCTTTCTTT. Translation gives CSVDNIGGTEAFF.

The chain joins TRBV4-3 to TRBJ2-3; the match to TRBD2 covers 12 bases. Germline-derived CDR1 and CDR2 are LGHNA and YSLEER. The J segment lost 4 bases and the V segment lost 5 bases, leaving 10 bases of the junction unmatched. CDR3 length equals 17 residues. The CDR3 region is CASSKGLTSGGADTQYF. The CDR3 nucleotides are TGCGCCAGCAGCAAAGGGTTGACTAGCGGGGGCGCAGATACGCAGTATTTT.

The chain links TRBV6-2 or TRBV6-3 to TRBJ2-5, with D tentatively TRBD2 (7 bases). This CDR3 is 16 amino acids long. CDR1 MNHEY and CDR2 SVGEGT come from the germline V gene. Between the trimmed V and J ends, which lost 0 bases and 9 bases, there was a span of 20 bases. Written as DNA, the CDR3 is TGTGCCAGCAGTTACTCGATGTACGGGGGGCCGGTTGCCCAGTACTTC. Its translation: CASSYSMYGGPVAQYF.

V is TRBV5-1 and J is TRBJ1-4, with no clear D. CDR1 is SGHRS, CDR2 YFSETQ, per germline. The V end was cut by 0 bases, the J end by 0 bases, with 9 bases between. The CDR3 is 16 amino acids. CDR3 sequence (DNA): TGCGCCAGCAGCTTGGGCACGGTATCAACTAATGAAAAACTGTTTTTT. Amino acid sequence: CASSLGTVSTNEKLFF.

The CDR3, as DNA: TGTGCCAGCAGTGGGACAGGGAGAGGTGAAGCTTTCTTT. Translation: CASSGTGRGEAFF. The chain combines TRBV2 with TRBJ1-1, with TRBD1 matching over 8 bases. Germline CDR1 is SNHLY and CDR2 is FYNNEI. This CDR3 is 13 amino acids long. V trimming: 4 bases; J trimming: 7 bases; junction bases outside the gene matches: 5.

This chain connects TRBV12-5 to TRBJ1-4; a possible D gene is TRBD1 (5 bases). The germline V gene encodes CDR1 LGHNT and CDR2 FRNRAP. The germline V and J ends were trimmed by 2 bases and 10 bases, with 11 bases remaining between them. This CDR3 has 13 amino acids. CDR3 loop: CASGLTQVRKLFF. CDR3 nucleotides: TGTGCTAGTGGTTTGACACAGGTCCGAAAACTGTTTTTT.

The V call is TRBV7-2, the J call TRBJ1-2; 9 nucleotides match TRBD1. The ends lost 2 bases at V and 3 bases at J; junction bases unmatched: 4. The CDR3 runs 15 residues. CDR1 is SGHTA and CDR2 is FQGNSA in the germline V gene. Here the CDR3 reads CASSLRTGGDYGYTF. In DNA form, the CDR3 reads TGTGCCAGCAGCTTACGAACAGGGGGCGACTATGGCTACACCTTC.

The chain is built from TRBV18 and TRBJ2-7; 7 nucleotides line up with TRBD2. The V gene end was trimmed by 3 bases and the J gene end by 0 bases; junction bases not matched to a gene: 5. In germline, CDR1 is KGHSH, CDR2 LQKENI. The CDR3 extends over 15 amino acids. This CDR3 is CASSPGGVDSYEQYF. The CDR3 bases are TGTGCCAGCTCACCTGGGGGGGTCGACTCCTACGAGCAGTACTTC.

This clone has just a few counts. The chain carries TRBV3-1 (or the pseudogene TRBV3-2) and TRBJ2-1, with 11 bases lining up with TRBD2. The germline V gene encodes CDR1 LGHDT and CDR2 YNNKEL (reference sequence). V shed 5 bases, J shed 8 bases, and the junction held 8 bases outside the gene matches. The CDR3 sequence is 15 residues long. The CDR3 region is CASSISGGAGDEQFF. The CDR3, as DNA: TGTGCCAGCAGCATTAGCGGGGGGGCTGGGGATGAGCAGTTCTTC.

This clone was seen just once. The chain is built from TRBV7-3 and TRBJ2-1, with unresolved D. Trimming took off 2 bases at V and 0 bases at J, with 5 bases between the two ends. From germline, CDR1 is SGHTA and CDR2 FQGTGA. The CDR3 is 14 amino acids. CDR3 region: CASSLASSYNEQFF. As DNA, the CDR3 is TGTGCCAGCAGCTTAGCCAGCTCCTACAATGAGCAGTTCTTC.

The chain links TRBV19 to TRBJ1-4; D remains ambiguous. From germline, CDR1 is LNHDA and CDR2 SQIVND (reference sequence). Deletions cut 7 bases from V and 4 bases from J, with 10 bases between. The length of the CDR3 is 13 residues. As DNA, the CDR3 is TGTGCCAGTACGGCGGATCTTAATGAAAAACTGTTTTTT. Protein product: CASTADLNEKLFF.

The chain joins TRBV6-2 or TRBV6-3 to TRBJ1-1; the match to TRBD1 covers 7 bases. Germline CDR1 is MNHEY and CDR2 is SVGEGT. Germline trimming cut 4 bases from V and 4 bases from J; bases unmatched to any gene: 15. This CDR3 has 17 residues. The DNA of the CDR3 is TGTGCCAGCAGTTCCCCCGGGACAGATGGACGTCGCACTGAAGCTTTCTTT. It yields the protein CASSSPGTDGRRTEAFF.

V and J are TRBV12-3 or TRBV12-4 and TRBJ2-5, with no clear D. The ends were cut back, 7 bases at V and 5 bases at J, with 14 bases in the middle. The CDR3 contains 13 residues. The CDR3 DNA is TGTGCCAGCACCTCCACTGGTTTTGAGACCCAGTACTTC. As protein: CASTSTGFETQYF.

The gene calls are TRBV7-2 and TRBJ1-6; TRBD1 agrees at 8 bases. The V gene end was trimmed by 6 bases and the J gene end by 6 bases; junction bases not matched to a gene: 4. This CDR3 has 14 residues. Per germline, CDR1 SGHTA and CDR2 FQGNSA. In DNA, the CDR3 is TGTGCCAGCAGGAGTGACAGGGGTAATTCACCCCTCCACTTT. This codes for CASRSDRGNSPLHF. Full variable domain (outside the CDR3, taken from reference TRBV7-2 and TRBJ1-6): GAGVSQSPSNKVTEKGKDVELRCDPISGHTALYWYRQSLGQGLEFLIYFQGNSAPDKSGLPSDRFSAERTGGSVSTLTIQRTQQEDSAVYLCASRSDRGNSPLHFGNGTRLTVT.

CDR3 sequence: CASSFGVETQYF. The CDR3 bases are TGTGCCAGCAGCTTCGGGGTGGAGACCCAGTACTTC. The J gene is TRBJ2-5, the V gene TRBV7-2; D is possibly TRBD2 (5 bases). Germline values: CDR1 SGHTA, CDR2 FQGNSA. The CDR3 is 12 residues long. Deletions cut 3 bases from V and 5 bases from J, with 7 bases between.

This clone was seen just once. This sequence joins TRBV5-5 and TRBJ2-1, with TRBD1 matching 10 bases. The CDR3 covers 15 residues. Germline trimming cut 1 base from V and 9 bases from J; bases unmatched to any gene: 7. The V gene's germline CDR1 is SGHKS and CDR2 YYEKEE (reference sequence). The CDR3 reads CASSLQPGQGSEQFF. The CDR3 DNA is TGTGCCAGCAGCTTGCAACCGGGACAGGGGAGTGAGCAGTTCTTC.

This clone has a handful of counts. Here the CDR3 DNA reads TGTGCCAGTAGTATCATAGGGGAGGATCAGCCCCAGCATTTT. It encodes CASSIIGEDQPQHF. The chain links TRBV19 to TRBJ1-5; possible D gene TRBD1, 5 bases. V dropped 3 bases and J dropped 5 bases, with 11 bases sitting between them. The CDR3 is made up of 14 amino acids. Germline values: CDR1 LNHDA, CDR2 SQIVND (reference sequence). The full variable domain, its missing parts supplied by reference TRBV19 and TRBJ1-5, is DGGITQSPKYLFRKEGQNVTLSCEQNLNHDAMYWYRQDPGQGLRLIYYSQIVNDFQKGDIAEGYSVSREKKESFPLTVTSAQKNPTAFYLCASSIIGEDQPQHFGDGTRLSIL.

This clone was recorded a few times. The chain joins TRBV7-8 to TRBJ2-7; 9 bases align to TRBD1. V shed 5 bases, J shed 5 bases, and the junction held 10 bases outside the gene matches. The V gene's germline CDR1 is SGHVS and CDR2 FQNEAQ. This CDR3 contains 15 residues. The DNA for the CDR3 is TGTGCCAGCAGCGTGACCGGGACAGGGCCCCACGAGCAGTACTTC. It codes for CASSVTGTGPHEQYF.

This sequence joins TRBV10-3 and TRBJ1-4, with TRBD1 identical over 9 bases. Losses at the gene ends were 3 bases for V and 6 bases for J; bases not matched to a gene: 8. Germline V gene sequence: CDR1 ENHRY, CDR2 SYGVKD. This CDR3 is 16 amino acids long. The CDR3 DNA reads as TGTGCCATCAGTGACCCGACAGGGGGAAGGGATGAAAAACTGTTTTTT. It translates to CAISDPTGGRDEKLFF.

This clone was counted a single time. This chain links TRBV5-1 with TRBJ2-5, with D uncertain. CDR3 length equals 14 residues. Germline V gives CDR1 SGHRS, CDR2 YFSETQ. V shed 0 bases and J shed 5 bases, with 11 bases lying between them. The CDR3 sequence: CASSLERPMETQYF. In DNA, the CDR3 is TGCGCCAGCAGCTTGGAGCGTCCTATGGAGACCCAGTACTTC.

The chain is built from TRBV7-6 and TRBJ2-3, with D perhaps matching TRBD2 (5 bases). The CDR3 has 12 amino acids. Germline V gene sequence: CDR1 SGHVS, CDR2 FNYEAQ. Trimming removed 1 base from V and 13 bases from J, with 12 bases in between. Here the CDR3 reads CASSLVGGLEYF. The CDR3 DNA follows: TGTGCCAGCAGCTTAGTCGGAGGCCTGGAGTATTTT. Filled out from reference TRBV7-6 and TRBJ2-3, the complete variable domain reads GAGVSQSPRYKVTKRGQDVALRCDPISGHVSLYWYRQALGQGPEFLTYFNYEAQQDKSGLPNDRFSAERPEGSISTLTIQRTEQRDSAMYRCASSLVGGLEYFGPGTRLTVL.

This chain joins TRBV9 and TRBJ2-1; D unclear. There are 15 residues in the CDR3. The V gene lost 0 bases and the J gene lost 2 bases, with 9 bases spanning the gap. CDR1 is SGDLS and CDR2 is YYNGEE in the germline V gene. The CDR3 DNA sequence: TGTGCCAGCAGCGTAGTGGCGGCCACCTACAATGAGCAGTTCTTC. It translates to CASSVVAATYNEQFF. The full variable domain, completed using reference TRBV9 and TRBJ2-1, is DSGVTQTPKHLITATGQRVTLRCSPRSGDLSVYWYQQSLDQGLQFLIQYYNGEERAKGNILERFSAQQFPDLHSELNLSSLELGDSALYFCASSVVAATYNEQFFGPGTRLTVL.

This chain uses TRBV5-1 with TRBJ2-2; tentatively, D is TRBD2 (5 bases). Germline V CDR1 and CDR2: SGHRS, YFSETQ. This CDR3 comprises 14 residues. The V end lost 3 bases, the J end lost 6 bases, and 12 bases lay between the germline ends. The CDR3 region is CASSSAELAGELFF. CDR3 nucleotide sequence: TGCGCCAGCAGCTCAGCCGAACTAGCCGGGGAGCTGTTTTTT.

The chain has TRBV4-3 and TRBJ1-3, with 7 nucleotides matching TRBD1. V lost 3 bases and J lost 0; bases outside the gene matches: 11. Germline loops: CDR1 LGHNA, CDR2 YSLEER. The CDR3 is 18 residues long. The CDR3 region is CASSQDRRWGLSGNTIYF. The DNA for the CDR3 is TGCGCCAGCAGCCAGGACAGGCGGTGGGGCCTCTCTGGAAACACCATATATTTT.

This chain uses TRBV9 with TRBJ2-7; 7 bases map to TRBD1. CDR1 and CDR2 (germline): SGDLS, YYNGEE. CDR3 length: 16 amino acids. The V gene end was trimmed by 2 bases and the J gene end by 0 bases; junction bases not matched to a gene: 8. This CDR3 is CASSVPGTAPSYEQYF. In nucleotides, the CDR3 is TGTGCCAGCAGCGTTCCCGGGACAGCCCCCTCCTACGAGCAGTACTTC.

The V call is TRBV6-1, the J call TRBJ1-1; weak D call: TRBD1 (5 bases). The V gene's germline CDR1 is MNHNS and CDR2 SASEGT. This CDR3 is built from 15 residues. V lost 5 bases to trimming and J lost 3 bases, with 16 bases between them. Written as DNA, the CDR3 is TGTGCCAGCAGTTTATTCAGGGTTAAGGACACTGAAGCTTTCTTT. Translating it yields CASSLFRVKDTEAFF.

This clone was picked up a small number of times. The chain links TRBV5-6 to TRBJ2-1, with D possibly TRBD1 on 5 matching bases. Deletions cut 2 bases from V and 5 bases from J, with 11 bases between. Germline values: CDR1 SGHDT, CDR2 YYEEEE. The CDR3 extends over 14 amino acids. In DNA, the CDR3 is TGTGCCAGCAGCTTTGTACAGGTCCACAATGAGCAGTTCTTC. This codes for CASSFVQVHNEQFF.

The V gene is TRBV12-3 or TRBV12-4, the J gene TRBJ2-1; weak D call: TRBD2 (5 bases). CDR3 size: 13 residues. Trimming stripped 7 bases from V and 5 bases from J, with 12 bases between. The chain's CDR3 is CASKASQDNEQFF. CDR3 sequence (DNA): TGTGCCAGCAAGGCTAGCCAAGACAATGAGCAGTTCTTC.

The chain carries TRBV7-9 and TRBJ1-2; 7 bases fit TRBD1. The CDR3 extends over 16 amino acids. Germline loops: CDR1 SEHNR, CDR2 FQNEAQ (reference sequence). J lost 3 bases, V lost 6 bases, and 13 bases had no gene match. The CDR3 loop reads CASRPGTDPLDYGYTF. CDR3 in DNA: TGTGCCAGCAGACCCGGGACAGACCCTCTTGACTATGGCTACACCTTC. Based on the CDR3 plus reference TRBV7-9 and TRBJ1-2, the full variable domain is DTGVSQNPRHKITKRGQNVTFRCDPISEHNRLYWYRQTLGQGPEFLTYFQNEAQLEKSRLLSDRFSAERPKGSFSTLEIQRTEQGDSAMYLCASRPGTDPLDYGYTFGSGTRLTVV.

This clone was observed once. The chain couples TRBV16 to TRBJ1-1; the D gene is possibly TRBD1 (5 bases). V dropped 0 bases and J dropped 8 bases, with 13 bases sitting between them. Germline CDR1 is KGHSY and CDR2 is FQNENV. This CDR3 spans 14 amino acids. This CDR3 is CASSQSGRRGEAFF. CDR3 nucleotide sequence: TGTGCCAGCAGCCAATCCGGAAGGAGGGGCGAAGCTTTCTTT.

This clone was seen only a few times. The V gene is TRBV3-1 (or the pseudogene TRBV3-2), the J gene TRBJ1-2, with TRBD1 matching 9 bases. V dropped 1 base and J dropped 7; count of bases not matched to a gene: 19. The germline V gene encodes CDR1 LGHDT and CDR2 YNNKEL (reference sequence). This CDR3 is built from 19 residues. The DNA for the CDR3 is TGTGCCAGCAGCCAAGCTTCTCCAAGTGGTCCGACAGGGGGAGGTGGCTACACCTTC. Its protein product is CASSQASPSGPTGGGGYTF.